This record looks at one T cell receptor beta chain sequence and its context. This CDR3 comprises 14 residues. V was shortened by 7 bases and J by 6 bases, with 18 bases between the two germline ends. The germline gives CDR1 SQVTM, CDR2 ANQGSEA. The data were produced by immunoSEQ multiplex PCR, yet TCRdb's version contains in-frame clones alone and is incomplete. The sample has about 140,000 clones, about nine tenths seen once. This sample is drawn from a study of T cell responses to AZD1222 COVID-19 vaccine. This sample comprised peripheral blood, obtained on day 0 of AZD1222 vaccination. The TCR comes from an adult in good health. The V gene is TRBV29-1, the J gene TRBJ1-4; a weak D match, TRBD1 (6 bases). The CDR3 sequence: CSAKGGDIYEKLFF. The CDR3 region has the DNA TGCAGCGCAAAAGGGGGGGACATTTATGAAAAACTGTTTTTT.